This is a list of T cell receptor beta chains from one sample in a study of response to subunit inactivated influenza vaccine. TCRdb re-called the RT-PCR reads with MiXCR, one entry per CDR3 protein. Of more than 200,000 distinct CDR3 sequences listed, less than 15% are singletons. Sequencing was performed on non-naive T cells sorted from PBMCs, taken 14 to 15 days before vaccination. These receptors all stem from a man in his fifties who received an inactivated influenza vaccine. CDR3s include the opening cysteine and the closing phenylalanine or tryptophan. A D gene is named only where the DNA matches it firmly. A clone size is listed for some rows: how often the clone was seen (once, few, many), or a class if it is expanded.

>.|.|TRBJ2-7|TRBV14
TGTGCCAGCAGCCAAGTGGGAGATACGGGCGAGCAGTACTTC
CASSQVGDTGEQYF
>TRBD1|.|TRBJ2-7|TRBV28
TGTGCCAGCAGTTTTTTCCGGGACAGGCAGTACTTC
CASSFFRDRQYF
>TRBD1|.|TRBJ2-7|TRBV6-1
TGTGCCAGCAGTGAAAATCAGGGGGCCTACGAGCAGTACTTC
CASSENQGAYEQYF
>TRBD2|few|TRBJ2-3|TRBV7-2
TGTGCCAGCAGCTCTGCAGCGGGGTTAGATACGCAGTATTTT
CASSSAAGLDTQYF
>.|.|TRBJ2-7|TRBV4-3
TGCGCCAGCAGCCAAGTCGCGGGGGCCTCCTACGAGCAGTACTTC
CASSQVAGASYEQYF
>.|.|TRBJ2-1|TRBV4-3
TGCGCCAGCAGCCAAGATTACAGGGATACCTACAATGAGCAGTTCTTC
CASSQDYRDTYNEQFF
>.|many|TRBJ2-1|TRBV19
TGTGCCAGCGCAGATAGGGGCCTTACCTACAATGAGCAGTTCTTC
CASADRGLTYNEQFF
>.|.|TRBJ2-6|TRBV12-2
TGTGCAAGTCGCGGAGGGGCCAGAACTCAGGCTCCTGGGGCCAACGTCCTGACTTTC
CASRGGARTQAPGANVLTF
>.|many|TRBJ2-7|TRBV20-1
TGCAGTGCTATGTCCGGGACTTCCTCGGAGGAGCAGTACTTC
CSAMSGTSSEEQYF
>.|few|TRBJ1-6|TRBV6-1
TGTGCCAGCAGTGAATCGTCCCAGGGGAATTCACCCCTCCACTTT
CASSESSQGNSPLHF
>TRBD1|few|TRBJ2-7|TRBV10-3
TGTGCCATCAGTGAGATAGGGACAGGAAACTACGAGCAGTACTTC
CAISEIGTGNYEQYF
>TRBD1|.|TRBJ2-7|TRBV7-2
TGTGCCAGCAGCCCAACAGGGGGCAACTCCTACGAGCAGTACTTC
CASSPTGGNSYEQYF
>TRBD1|.|TRBJ2-1|TRBV20-1
TGCAGTGTCCGGCCGGGGACAGGACGATCCAATGAGCAGTTCTTC
CSVRPGTGRSNEQFF
>.|few|TRBJ1-2|TRBV11-2
TGTGCCAGCAGCTTAGAGGGGACATCGTCCGGCTACACCTTC
CASSLEGTSSGYTF
>TRBD2|few|TRBJ2-1|TRBV30
TGTGCCTGGAGTCGCGGGGGAACCTACAATGAGCAGTTCTTC
CAWSRGGTYNEQFF
>TRBD1|many|TRBJ2-3|TRBV7-7
TGTGCCAGCAGCCCCTTGGACAGGGGAGATACGCAGTATTTT
CASSPLDRGDTQYF
>.|many|TRBJ1-6|TRBV20-1
TGCAGTGCTAGAGGCCGGGGGTATAATTCACCCCTCCACTTT
CSARGRGYNSPLHF
>TRBD1|.|TRBJ1-2|TRBV20-1
TGCAGTGCTAGGAACGCAGGGGGGCCTGGCTACACCTTC
CSARNAGGPGYTF
>.|.|TRBJ1-1|TRBV5-6
TGTGCCAGCAGCTTTGGGACTCGGGACACTGAAGCTTTCTTT
CASSFGTRDTEAFF
>.|.|TRBJ2-5|TRBV20-1
TGCAGTGCTAGTGGGGCGCTAGGTGACTTCCAAGAGACCCAGTACTTC
CSASGALGDFQETQYF
>.|few|TRBJ2-7|TRBV9
TGTGCCAGCAGCGCCTCGACAGGACCCTACGAGCAGTACTTC
CASSASTGPYEQYF
>.|.|TRBJ2-7|TRBV9
TGTGCCAGCAGCGTAGCAACTGGGATGGGGAACGAGCAGTACTTC
CASSVATGMGNEQYF
>.|few|TRBJ1-1|TRBV5-6
TGTGCCAGCATTCAGACAGCTGTGAACACTGAAGCTTTCTTT
CASIQTAVNTEAFF
>.|.|TRBJ2-3|TRBV5-1
TGCGCCAGCAGCTTGGGCCTCCCCACAGATACGCAGTATTTT
CASSLGLPTDTQYF
>.|few|TRBJ2-5|TRBV20-1
TGCAGTGCTAGAGATTGGTCAGAGACCCAGTACTTC
CSARDWSETQYF
>.|.|TRBJ2-1|TRBV20-1
TGCAGTGCTAGAGGGCCGAACTCCTACAATGAGCAGTTCTTC
CSARGPNSYNEQFF
>.|.|TRBJ2-4|TRBV27
TGTGCCAGCAGTTTTACCCAGCGGGACAGGCAGTACTTC
CASSFTQRDRQYF
>TRBD2|.|TRBJ2-5|TRBV5-1
TGCGCCAGCAGCTCCGGCGCGGGGGTAGGAGAGACCCAGTACTTC
CASSSGAGVGETQYF
>TRBD2|few|TRBJ2-1|TRBV27
TGTGCCAGCAGTTCGCTAACTAGCGGGAGTGGAGATGAGCAGTTCTTC
CASSSLTSGSGDEQFF
>.|.|TRBJ1-1|TRBV29-1
TGCAGCGTTGAAAGGTCCAGACAAGACGGCTTCTTT
CSVERSRQDGFF
>.|once|TRBJ2-1|TRBV28
TGTGCCAGCAGTCGTTGGGACGCTGGAAACAATGAGCAGTTCTTC
CASSRWDAGNNEQFF
>.|few|TRBJ2-3|TRBV20-1
TGCAGTGCCCCCATTGGGAGCACAGATACGCAGTATTTT
CSAPIGSTDTQYF
>TRBD1|.|TRBJ2-3|TRBV11-2
TGTGCCAGCAGCTTCGCGACAGGGCCCACAGATACGCAGTATTTT
CASSFATGPTDTQYF
>TRBD1|many|TRBJ2-7|TRBV28
TGTGCCAGCAACCTGAACAGGGGGCGCGCCCAGTACTTC
CASNLNRGRAQYF
>TRBD2|.|TRBJ2-1|TRBV5-1
TGCGCCAGCAGCCCGGGGACTAGCGGAGAGCAGTTCTTC
CASSPGTSGEQFF
>.|few|TRBJ1-2|TRBV20-1
TGCAGTGCTAGAGCGGTAGGATCTAACTATGGCTACACCTTC
CSARAVGSNYGYTF
>.|.|TRBJ1-1|TRBV6-5
TGTGCCAGCAGTCGCCCAGGCGGTGAAGCTTTCTTT
CASSRPGGEAFF
>.|.|TRBJ1-3|TRBV12-3/TRBV12-4
TGTGCCAGCAGTTTGCCTGCGGGAGGAAACACCATATATTTT
CASSLPAGGNTIYF
>TRBD1|.|TRBJ2-5|TRBV12-3/TRBV12-4
TGTGCCAGCAGTTGGCGACAGGGATCAGAGACCCAGTACTTC
CASSWRQGSETQYF
>TRBD2|.|TRBJ2-7|TRBV28
TGTGCCAGCAGTTTGAGTCCAGGGACTAGCGAATTCTACGAGCAGTACTTC
CASSLSPGTSEFYEQYF
>.|.|TRBJ1-4|TRBV30
TGTGCCTGGAGCGTCGACCTGGGCGAAAAACTGTTTTTT
CAWSVDLGEKLFF
>.|.|TRBJ1-2|TRBV5-1
TGCGCCAGCAGCAACGGACCGTATGGCTACACCTTC
CASSNGPYGYTF
>.|many|TRBJ2-3|TRBV12-3/TRBV12-4
TGTGCCAGCAGTTATCAGGGTGCGGATACGCAGTATTTT
CASSYQGADTQYF
>.|.|TRBJ1-2|TRBV6-1
TGTGCCAGCAGTGAAGTAGGTTCTCCTAACTATGGCTACACCTTC
CASSEVGSPNYGYTF
>.|.|TRBJ2-6|TRBV7-9
TGTGCCAGCAGCCGTTCGGGTGGATCTGGGGCCAACGTCCTGACTTTC
CASSRSGGSGANVLTF
>.|.|TRBJ1-2|TRBV7-9
TGTGCCAGCAGCTTGCCTACTGTTGGAGGCTACACCTTC
CASSLPTVGGYTF
>TRBD2|.|TRBJ2-1|TRBV20-1
TGCAGTGCTAGCGGTCCCGGGGCGGGGGGGGGCACCGATGAGCAGTTCTTC
CSASGPGAGGGTDEQFF
>.|few|TRBJ2-3|TRBV20-1
TGCAGTGCACCCCCGCACACAGATACGCAGTATTTT
CSAPPHTDTQYF
>TRBD1|few|TRBJ2-2|TRBV5-1
TGCGCCAGCAGCTACGCAGGGGGCGCTGGCACCGGGGAGCTGTTTTTT
CASSYAGGAGTGELFF
>.|few|TRBJ2-4|TRBV30
TGTGCCTGGAGTGTAGAGGTAGCCAAAAACATTCAGTACTTC
CAWSVEVAKNIQYF
>TRBD2|.|TRBJ2-1|TRBV28
TGTGCCAGCAGTACCAGACTAGCGGGGGCCTACAATGAGCAGTTCTTC
CASSTRLAGAYNEQFF
>TRBD1|.|TRBJ2-7|TRBV6-2/TRBV6-3
TGTGCCAGCAGAACCGGACAGGGAATTCCCTACGAGCAGTACTTC
CASRTGQGIPYEQYF
>.|many|TRBJ2-7|TRBV11-2
TGTGCCAGCAGCTTAAGGGGACTCCTCCTCTCCTACGAGCAGTACTTC
CASSLRGLLLSYEQYF